This is a list of T cell receptor beta chains from one sample in a study of shared clonotypes between healthy human individuals. Some clones are missing from TCRdb's copy, which holds only in-frame ones; the method was immunoSEQ multiplex PCR. The sample contains roughly 650,000 clones, 97% of which appear only once. The sequenced sample consisted of naive CD4+ T cells sorted from blood. These receptors were taken from a woman under 40 in good health. CDR3s include the opening cysteine and the closing phenylalanine or tryptophan. A D gene is named only where the DNA matches it firmly. The listing skips clone size in some rows; elsewhere it reads once, few, many or a size class.

d_call	j_call	clone_size	v_call	cdr3_aa	cdr3_nt
NA	TRBJ1-2	NA	TRBV7-9	CASSLEGGPYGYTF	TGTGCCAGCAGCTTAGAGGGGGGCCCCTATGGCTACACCTTC
NA	TRBJ1-4	NA	TRBV28	CASSLEPATNEKLFF	TGTGCCAGCAGTTTGGAGCCCGCAACTAATGAAAAACTGTTTTTT
NA	TRBJ1-5	NA	TRBV6-1	CASSYNQPQHF	TGTGCCAGCAGCTACAATCAGCCCCAGCATTTT
NA	TRBJ2-3	NA	TRBV6-1	CASSEAYKGTDTQYF	TGTGCCAGCAGTGAAGCGTATAAAGGCACAGATACGCAGTATTTT
TRBD2	TRBJ2-7	NA	TRBV28	CASSFPRTSAISYEQYF	TGTGCCAGCAGTTTTCCGAGGACTAGCGCCATATCCTACGAGCAGTACTTC
NA	TRBJ1-2	NA	TRBV6-5	CASSNGQNYGYTF	TGTGCCAGCAGTAATGGACAGAACTATGGCTACACCTTC
NA	TRBJ2-7	NA	TRBV10-3	CAISESKGGAGSSYEQYF	TGTGCCATCAGTGAGTCTAAGGGGGGAGCGGGATCCTCCTACGAGCAGTACTTC
NA	TRBJ2-7	NA	TRBV11-2	CASSLWSSVSTYEQYF	TGTGCCAGCAGCTTATGGAGCTCAGTATCTACCTACGAGCAGTACTTC
NA	TRBJ1-5	once	TRBV30	CAWSYDSERPQHF	TGTGCCTGGAGTTATGACAGCGAGAGGCCCCAGCATTTT
TRBD1	TRBJ2-5	NA	TRBV11-2	CASSFGSTGGAETQYF	TGTGCCAGCAGCTTTGGGTCAACAGGGGGCGCGGAGACCCAGTACTTC
NA	TRBJ2-7	NA	TRBV28	CASSGWTGRGYEQYF	TGTGCCAGCAGTGGGTGGACGGGTCGGGGATACGAGCAGTACTTC
TRBD1	TRBJ2-5	NA	TRBV5-1	CASSPGTGQETQYF	TGCGCCAGCAGCCCCGGGACAGGACAAGAGACCCAGTACTTC
NA	TRBJ2-1	NA	TRBV5-1	CASSLAEGINNEQFF	TGCGCCAGCAGCTTGGCCGAGGGGATCAACAATGAGCAGTTCTTC
NA	TRBJ1-1	NA	TRBV18	CASSLPSRGAFF	TGTGCCAGCTCACTGCCCTCTCGGGGGGCTTTCTTT
NA	TRBJ2-5	NA	TRBV2	CASSVSRVGETQYF	TGTGCCAGCAGTGTTTCCAGGGTAGGCGAGACCCAGTACTTC
TRBD2	TRBJ2-1	NA	TRBV28	CASSPAGTRIYNEQFF	TGTGCCAGCAGCCCTGCCGGGACTAGGATCTACAATGAGCAGTTCTTC
NA	TRBJ2-1	NA	TRBV28	CASLKRNYNEQFF	TGTGCCAGCCTTAAGCGGAACTACAATGAGCAGTTCTTC
NA	TRBJ1-1	NA	TRBV2	CASRWQNTEAFF	TGTGCCAGCAGGTGGCAGAACACTGAAGCTTTCTTT
TRBD1	TRBJ1-2	NA	TRBV2	CARGTGTGLSYTF	TGTGCCAGGGGGACGGGGACAGGCCTGAGCTACACCTTC
TRBD1	TRBJ1-2	NA	TRBV28	CASSINRGRFNGYTF	TGTGCCAGCAGTATAAACAGGGGGCGCTTCAATGGCTACACCTTC
NA	TRBJ2-7	NA	TRBV28	CASSLRTYGQYF	TGTGCCAGCAGTTTACGGACCTACGGGCAGTACTTC
NA	TRBJ1-5	NA	TRBV7-9	CASSRDNRDQPQHF	TGTGCCAGCAGCAGGGACAATCGGGACCAGCCCCAGCATTTT
NA	TRBJ2-7	NA	TRBV6-5	CASSFGQTSSYEQYF	TGTGCCAGCAGTTTTGGGCAGACGAGCTCCTACGAGCAGTACTTC
NA	TRBJ2-6	NA	TRBV4-1	CASSPLQGSGANVLTF	TGCGCCAGCAGCCCACTACAGGGCTCTGGGGCCAACGTCCTGACTTTC
NA	TRBJ2-1	once	TRBV28	CASTSIDQRVEDEQFF	TGTGCCAGCACCTCGATAGACCAACGAGTTGAAGATGAGCAGTTCTTC
TRBD2	TRBJ2-3	NA	TRBV7-9	CASSLGTSGSSTDTQYF	TGTGCCAGCAGCTTGGGGACTAGCGGTTCTAGCACAGATACGCAGTATTTT
NA	TRBJ1-5	NA	TRBV19	CASSLPGEFQPQHF	TGTGCCAGTAGTTTACCGGGGGAGTTTCAGCCCCAGCATTTT
NA	TRBJ2-1	NA	TRBV9	CASSVLSEVSEQFF	TGTGCCAGCAGCGTATTAAGTGAGGTCAGTGAGCAGTTCTTC
TRBD2	TRBJ2-3	NA	TRBV5-4	CASSRSIAGGPDTQYF	TGTGCCAGCAGCAGAAGCATAGCGGGAGGCCCAGATACGCAGTATTTT
NA	TRBJ2-3	NA	TRBV19	CATSEGVIDTQYF	TGTGCCACATCGGAAGGGGTCATAGATACGCAGTATTTT
NA	TRBJ2-3	NA	TRBV6-1	CASSPTSSTDTQYF	TGTGCCAGCAGCCCGACATCAAGCACAGATACGCAGTATTTT
NA	TRBJ2-3	NA	TRBV5-1	CASSLLASGGHTQYF	TGCGCCAGCAGCTTACTAGCGTCAGGGGGCCATACGCAGTATTTT
NA	TRBJ1-1	NA	TRBV19	CASSVEVNTEAFF	TGTGCCAGTAGTGTAGAGGTGAACACTGAAGCTTTCTTT
NA	TRBJ1-2	NA	TRBV6-6	CAATGGYGYTF	TGTGCCGCTACGGGGGGCTATGGCTACACCTTC
NA	TRBJ1-5	NA	TRBV27	CASSPQPHRDSNQPQHF	TGTGCCAGCAGTCCCCAACCTCATAGGGATAGCAATCAGCCCCAGCATTTT
NA	TRBJ2-5	NA	TRBV7-3	CASSLRGSQETQYF	TGTGCCAGCAGCTTAAGGGGATCACAAGAGACCCAGTACTTC
NA	TRBJ2-7	NA	TRBV27	CASGLYLGYEQYF	TGTGCCAGCGGGCTCTACCTTGGCTACGAGCAGTACTTC
NA	TRBJ1-2	NA	TRBV27	CASSYGLQDPNYGYTF	TGTGCCAGCAGTTATGGATTACAGGACCCTAACTATGGCTACACCTTC